What follows is one TCR beta chain and its context. Its antigen remains unknown. A read error may explain this, as a much larger clone is one base away. Germline values: CDR1 MNHNS, CDR2 SASEGT. This CDR3 is built from 14 residues. This sample is drawn from a study of tumor-infiltrating lymphocytes in primary liver carcinoma. Reverse transcription of about 0.5 ug total RNA with a constant-region primer produced TCR beta cDNA. Library construction for TCR beta comprised three nested multiplex PCR rounds performed with slightly modified ARM-PCR. Each of the first two PCR rounds ran roughly 9 cycles with TRBV1-TRBV30 forward and C-beta reverse primers. Using its own MiXCR run on the multiplex PCR reads, TCRdb lists one record per CDR3 protein. Of about 350,000 distinct CDR3 sequences detected, approximately 65% appear once; the ten largest clones hold about 6%. Alongside blood RNA obtained from unsorted whole blood, germline DNA was also extracted. Every patient had chronic HBV infection and was treatment-naive.

Study-level findings and limits: It was tumor-adjacent and tumor-blood pairs that overlapped less than tumor region pairs did.

The sequencing sample was made of peripheral blood. This chain joins TRBV6-1 and TRBJ2-1, with a weak D call TRBD2 (5 bases). This TCR derives from a man aged 40-55 years with primary liver carcinoma and hepatitis B virus infection. The chain's CDR3 is CASMKASSYNGQFF. DNA for the CDR3: TGTGCCAGCATGAAAGCTAGCTCCTACAATGGGCAGTTCTTC.